This T cell receptor beta chain was found in a study of blood T cell repertoires in COVID-19. Turning to the study itself: COVID-19 samples from acute and convalescent phases originated in the United States, Italy and Spain. In each case, the material was cDNA or gDNA derived from T cells, B-cell-depleted T cells, or PBMCs.

Sequencing used immunoSEQ multiplex PCR; TCRdb keeps in-frame clones, though not all of them. The table shows around 200,000 clones, with 86% occurring only once. The V gene lost 6 bases and the J gene lost 8 bases, with 14 bases spanning the gap. The V gene's germline CDR1 is MNHEY and CDR2 SVGAGI. The CDR3 totals 13 residues. The TCR was taken from a man between 65 and 80 years old with acute or convalescent COVID-19. Sequencing input: peripheral blood. The rearrangement uses TRBV6-5 and TRBJ1-3, with D unclear. The CDR3 loop reads CASRLSGKHTIYF. DNA of the CDR3: TGTGCCAGCAGACTGTCGGGGAAGCACACCATATATTTT.